This T cell receptor (beta chain) was sequenced for a study of cytomegalovirus exposure and HLA in healthy donors. This clone was seen a single time. Its cognate antigen is unknown. General study points: It was reportedly the case that the classifier diagnosed cytomegalovirus status with high specificity and sensitivity.

Clones were read by immunoSEQ multiplex PCR, and TCRdb kept only the in-frame ones, dropping some. The sample consists of 150,000 to 200,000 clones, roughly nine tenths of them appearing once. V lost 1 base to trimming and J lost 7 bases; unmatched junction nucleotides: 16. Germline V lookup: CDR1 SGHDN, CDR2 FVKESK. The CDR3 covers 18 residues. The chain has TRBV14 and TRBJ2-7, with TRBD2 matching over 10 bases. This sequence was found in a woman aged 25 to 39 in good health and CMV-seronegative. The sequenced material came from PBMCs. CDR3 amino acids: CASSQASGSRATRAEQYF. The DNA of the CDR3 is TGTGCCAGCAGCCAAGCTAGCGGGAGCCGGGCTACTCGCGCGGAGCAGTACTTC.